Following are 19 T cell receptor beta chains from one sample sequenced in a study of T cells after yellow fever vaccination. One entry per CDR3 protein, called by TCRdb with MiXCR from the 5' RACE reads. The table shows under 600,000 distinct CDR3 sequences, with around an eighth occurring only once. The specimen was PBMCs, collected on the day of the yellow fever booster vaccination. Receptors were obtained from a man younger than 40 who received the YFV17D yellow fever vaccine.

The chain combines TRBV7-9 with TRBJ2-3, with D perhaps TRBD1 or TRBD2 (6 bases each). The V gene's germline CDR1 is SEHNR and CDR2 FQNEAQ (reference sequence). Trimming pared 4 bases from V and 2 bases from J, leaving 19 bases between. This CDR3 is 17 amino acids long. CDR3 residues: CASSSTRGPTTTDTQYF. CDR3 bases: TGTGCCAGCAGCTCTACCCGGGGGCCTACTACCACAGATACGCAGTATTTT.

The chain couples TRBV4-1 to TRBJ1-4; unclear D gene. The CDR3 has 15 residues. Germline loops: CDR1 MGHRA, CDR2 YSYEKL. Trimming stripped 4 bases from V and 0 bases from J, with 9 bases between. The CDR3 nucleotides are TGCGCCAGCAGCCTGACCGGTCCAACTAATGAAAAACTGTTTTTT. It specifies CASSLTGPTNEKLFF.

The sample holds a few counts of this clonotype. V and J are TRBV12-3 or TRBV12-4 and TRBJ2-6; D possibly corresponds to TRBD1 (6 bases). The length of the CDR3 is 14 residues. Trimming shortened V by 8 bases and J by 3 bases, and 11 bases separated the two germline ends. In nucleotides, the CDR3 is TGTGCCAGCGGGGGCACTCGTGGGGCCAACGTCCTGACTTTC. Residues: CASGGTRGANVLTF.

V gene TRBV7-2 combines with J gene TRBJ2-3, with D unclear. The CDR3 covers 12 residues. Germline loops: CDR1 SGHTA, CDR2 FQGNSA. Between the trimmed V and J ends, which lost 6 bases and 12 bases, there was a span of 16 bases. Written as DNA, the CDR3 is TGTGCCAGCAGGGGTAGCTCTACTGGCCAGTATTTT. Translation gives CASRGSSTGQYF.

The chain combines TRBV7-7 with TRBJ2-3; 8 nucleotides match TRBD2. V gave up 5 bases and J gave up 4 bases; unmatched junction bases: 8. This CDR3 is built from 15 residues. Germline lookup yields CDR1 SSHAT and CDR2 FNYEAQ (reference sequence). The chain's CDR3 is CASSGPGLGADTQYF. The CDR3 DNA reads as TGTGCCAGCAGCGGACCGGGACTAGGGGCAGATACGCAGTATTTT.

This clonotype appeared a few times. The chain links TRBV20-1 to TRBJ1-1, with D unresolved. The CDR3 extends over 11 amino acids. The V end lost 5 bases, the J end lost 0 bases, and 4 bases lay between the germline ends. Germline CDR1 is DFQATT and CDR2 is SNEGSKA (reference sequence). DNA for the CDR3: TGCAGTGCTTTTTTGAACACTGAAGCTTTCTTT. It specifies CSAFLNTEAFF.

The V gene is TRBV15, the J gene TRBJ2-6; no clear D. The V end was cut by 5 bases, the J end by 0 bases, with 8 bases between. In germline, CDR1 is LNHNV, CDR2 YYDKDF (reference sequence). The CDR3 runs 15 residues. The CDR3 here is CATSYSLSGANVLTF. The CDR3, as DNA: TGTGCCACCAGCTACAGTCTCTCTGGGGCCAACGTCCTGACTTTC.

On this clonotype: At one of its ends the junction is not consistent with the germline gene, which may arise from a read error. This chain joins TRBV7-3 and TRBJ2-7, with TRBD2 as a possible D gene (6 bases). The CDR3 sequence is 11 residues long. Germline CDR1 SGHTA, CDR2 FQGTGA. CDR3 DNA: TGTGCCAGCAGCCTAACGGGACGACTAGACTTC. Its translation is CASSLTGRLDF. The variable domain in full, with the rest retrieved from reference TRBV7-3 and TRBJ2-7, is GAGVSQTPSNKVTEKGKYVELRCDPISGHTALYWYRQSLGQGPEFLIYFQGTGAADDSGLPNDRFFAVRPEGSVSTLKIQRTERGDSAVYLCASSLTGRLDFGPGTRLTVT.

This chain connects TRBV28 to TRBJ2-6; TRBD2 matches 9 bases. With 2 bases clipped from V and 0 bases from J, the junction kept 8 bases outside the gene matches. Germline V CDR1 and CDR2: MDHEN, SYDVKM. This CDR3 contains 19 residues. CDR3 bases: TGTGCCAGCAGTTTAGTATTCCTAGCGGGAACCTCTGGGGCCAACGTCCTGACTTTC. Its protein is CASSLVFLAGTSGANVLTF.

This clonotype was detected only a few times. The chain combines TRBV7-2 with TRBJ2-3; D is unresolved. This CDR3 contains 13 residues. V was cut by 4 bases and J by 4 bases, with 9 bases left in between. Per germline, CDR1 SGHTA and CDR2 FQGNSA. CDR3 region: CASSSYTADTQYF. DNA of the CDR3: TGTGCCAGCAGCTCATACACGGCAGATACGCAGTATTTT. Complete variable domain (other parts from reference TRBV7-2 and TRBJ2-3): GAGVSQSPSNKVTEKGKDVELRCDPISGHTALYWYRQSLGQGLEFLIYFQGNSAPDKSGLPSDRFSAERTGGSVSTLTIQRTQQEDSAVYLCASSSYTADTQYFGPGTRLTVL.

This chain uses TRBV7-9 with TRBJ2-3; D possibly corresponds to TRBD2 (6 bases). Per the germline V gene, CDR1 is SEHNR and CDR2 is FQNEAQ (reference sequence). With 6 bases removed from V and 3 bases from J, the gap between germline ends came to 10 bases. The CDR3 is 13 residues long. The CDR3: CASRTSWTDTQYF. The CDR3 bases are TGTGCCAGCAGGACTAGTTGGACAGATACGCAGTATTTT. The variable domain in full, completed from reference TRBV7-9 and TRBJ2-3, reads DTGVSQNPRHKITKRGQNVTFRCDPISEHNRLYWYRQTLGQGPEFLTYFQNEAQLEKSRLLSDRFSAERPKGSFSTLEIQRTEQGDSAMYLCASRTSWTDTQYFGPGTRLTVL.

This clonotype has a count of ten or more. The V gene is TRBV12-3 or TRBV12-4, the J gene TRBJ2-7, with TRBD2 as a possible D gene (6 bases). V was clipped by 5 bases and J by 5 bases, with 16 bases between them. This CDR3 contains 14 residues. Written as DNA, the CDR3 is TGTGCCAGCAGTCTGGGGATAGCGGTCGACGAGCAGTACTTC. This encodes CASSLGIAVDEQYF.

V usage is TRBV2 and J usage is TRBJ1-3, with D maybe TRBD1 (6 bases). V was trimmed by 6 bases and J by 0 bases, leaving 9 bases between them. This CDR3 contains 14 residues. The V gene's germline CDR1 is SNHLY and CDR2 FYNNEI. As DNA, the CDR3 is TGTGCCAGCAGATCGGGACACTCTGGAAACACCATATATTTT. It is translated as CASRSGHSGNTIYF.

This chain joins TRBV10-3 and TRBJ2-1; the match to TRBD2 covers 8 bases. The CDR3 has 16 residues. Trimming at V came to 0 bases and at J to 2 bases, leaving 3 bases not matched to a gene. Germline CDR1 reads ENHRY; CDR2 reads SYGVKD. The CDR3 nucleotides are TGTGCCATCAGTGAGTCAGGCGGGAGGACCTACAATGAGCAGTTCTTC. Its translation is CAISESGGRTYNEQFF.

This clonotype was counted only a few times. The CDR3 here is CASRFRDRVTGELFF. CDR3 nucleotide sequence: TGTGCCAGCAGGTTCCGGGACAGGGTCACCGGGGAGCTGTTTTTT. This sequence joins TRBV12-3 or TRBV12-4 and TRBJ2-2, with TRBD1 matching over 9 bases. V lost 6 bases to trimming and J lost 4 bases; unmatched junction nucleotides: 6. CDR3 length: 15 amino acids.

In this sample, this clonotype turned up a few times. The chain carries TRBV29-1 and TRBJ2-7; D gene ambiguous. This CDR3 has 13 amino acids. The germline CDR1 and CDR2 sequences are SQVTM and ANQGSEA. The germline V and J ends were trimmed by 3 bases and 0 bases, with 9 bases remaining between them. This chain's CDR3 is CSVESGNSYEQYF. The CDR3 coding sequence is TGCAGCGTTGAGTCGGGCAACTCCTACGAGCAGTACTTC.

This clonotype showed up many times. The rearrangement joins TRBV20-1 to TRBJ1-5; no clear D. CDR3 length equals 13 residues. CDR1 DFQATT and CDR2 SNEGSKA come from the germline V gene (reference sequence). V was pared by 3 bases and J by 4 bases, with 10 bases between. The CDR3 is CSASSGGNQPQHF. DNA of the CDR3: TGCAGTGCTAGTTCCGGAGGGAATCAGCCCCAGCATTTT.

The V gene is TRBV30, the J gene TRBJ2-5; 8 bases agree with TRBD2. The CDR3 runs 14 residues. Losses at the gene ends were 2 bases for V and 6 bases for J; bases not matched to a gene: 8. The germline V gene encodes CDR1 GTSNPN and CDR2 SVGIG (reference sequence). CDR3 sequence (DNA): TGTGCCTGGAGTACGGGGGGGAGCGGGAAGACCCAGTACTTC. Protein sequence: CAWSTGGSGKTQYF. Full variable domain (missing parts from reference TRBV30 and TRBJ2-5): SQTIHQWPATLVQPVGSPLSLECTVEGTSNPNLYWYRQAAGRGLQLLFYSVGIGQISSEVPQNLSASRPQDRQFILSSKKLLLSDSGFYLCAWSTGGSGKTQYFGPGTRLLVL.

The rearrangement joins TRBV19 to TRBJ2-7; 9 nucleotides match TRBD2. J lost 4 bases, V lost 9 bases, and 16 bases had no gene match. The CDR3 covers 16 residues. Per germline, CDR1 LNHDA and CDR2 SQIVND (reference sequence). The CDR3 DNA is TGTGCCAGCTCCCTCGCCGCGGGGGGGGGCTCATACGAGCAGTACTTC. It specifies CASSLAAGGGSYEQYF. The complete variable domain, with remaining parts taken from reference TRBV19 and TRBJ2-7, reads DGGITQSPKYLFRKEGQNVTLSCEQNLNHDAMYWYRQDPGQGLRLIYYSQIVNDFQKGDIAEGYSVSREKKESFPLTVTSAQKNPTAFYLCASSLAAGGGSYEQYFGPGTRLTVT.